The 27 T cell receptor beta chains given below trace back to one sample, sequenced in a study of shared clonotypes between healthy human individuals. Libraries were prepared by immunoSEQ multiplex PCR; TCRdb keeps only in-frame clonotypes and omits some of them. The sample shows 2 million to 2.5 million clones, just over 90% of them seen only once. Source material: naive CD4+ T cells from PBMCs. Indicated subset: CD45RA+ positively selected. These receptors were collected from a man aged 18 to 30 in good health. Some clones in this sample may be carry-over from other donors' samples.

DNA for the CDR3: TGTGCCAGCTCACCACCCTCGGCCGACGAGCAGTACTTC. Translation: CASSPPSADEQYF. This chain joins TRBV18 and TRBJ2-7, with D hard to call. Germline CDR1 is KGHSH and CDR2 is LQKENI. The CDR3 contains 13 residues. V lost 0 bases and J lost 5, with 8 bases in between.

V gene TRBV28 combines with J gene TRBJ1-2; D possibly corresponds to TRBD1 (5 bases). CDR1 MDHEN and CDR2 SYDVKM come from the germline V gene. The CDR3 has 14 amino acids. Deletions cut 5 bases from V and 4 bases from J, with 14 bases between. The CDR3 sequence is CASSATGRGYGYTF. CDR3 DNA sequence: TGTGCCAGCAGTGCTACAGGAAGAGGCTATGGCTACACCTTC.

The rearrangement uses TRBV10-1 and TRBJ1-4; no definite D call. Germline-derived CDR1 and CDR2 are WNHNN and SYGVQD (reference sequence). The V end lost 2 bases, the J end lost 0 bases, and 16 bases lay between the germline ends. CDR3 size: 18 residues. For the CDR3, the DNA is TGCGCCAGCAGTGAGCCGCCCCATCTTGGGTCAACTAATGAAAAACTGTTTTTT. Amino acids: CASSEPPHLGSTNEKLFF.

The chain couples TRBV27 to TRBJ1-1; D is undetermined. CDR1 and CDR2 (germline): MNHEY, SMNVEV (reference sequence). The CDR3 covers 15 residues. Trimming stripped 0 bases from V and 0 bases from J, with 8 bases between. The CDR3 DNA is TGTGCCAGCAGTTTATCGATAACAGTGAACACTGAAGCTTTCTTT. This codes for CASSLSITVNTEAFF.

Turning to this clone: This sample includes further DNA sequences coding for the same CDR3. The gene calls are TRBV2 and TRBJ2-5; D gene uncertain. The CDR3 consists of 12 residues. Trimming took off 1 base at V and 5 bases at J, with 5 bases between the two ends. CDR1 is SNHLY and CDR2 is FYNNEI in the germline V gene. The CDR3, as DNA: TGTGCCAGCAGTGAAGGGCGGGAGACCCAGTACTTC. Its protein product is CASSEGRETQYF.

The chain joins TRBV6-6 to TRBJ2-1; D might be TRBD2 (6 bases). V shed 5 bases and J shed 7 bases, with 21 bases lying between them. Germline V CDR1 and CDR2: MNHNY, SVGAGI (reference sequence). The length of the CDR3 is 16 residues. CDR3 protein: CASSPQSGAGENEQFF. The CDR3 DNA reads TGTGCCAGCAGTCCACAATCGGGAGCCGGGGAGAATGAGCAGTTCTTC.

The rearrangement uses TRBV7-6 and TRBJ2-2, with a weak D call TRBD1 (6 bases). Trimming shortened V by 8 bases and J by 3 bases, and 13 bases separated the two germline ends. CDR3 length: 14 residues. Germline V gene lookup returns CDR1 SGHVS and CDR2 FNYEAQ. CDR3 DNA: TGTGCCAGCGGGGGCAGGTCCCACACCGGGGAGCTGTTTTTT. Translation: CASGGRSHTGELFF. The full variable domain, with the rest looked up from reference TRBV7-6 and TRBJ2-2, is GAGVSQSPRYKVTKRGQDVALRCDPISGHVSLYWYRQALGQGPEFLTYFNYEAQQDKSGLPNDRFSAERPEGSISTLTIQRTEQRDSAMYRCASGGRSHTGELFFGEGSRLTVL.

The chain couples TRBV7-2 to TRBJ2-2; maybe TRBD1 (6 bases). There are 15 residues in the CDR3. V lost 3 bases, J lost 3 bases, and 11 bases lay in between. Germline CDR1 SGHTA, CDR2 FQGNSA. The CDR3 sequence: CASSLVGAHTGELFF. The CDR3 DNA sequence: TGTGCCAGCAGCTTGGTGGGGGCGCACACCGGGGAGCTGTTTTTT. The variable domain in full, with the rest retrieved from reference TRBV7-2 and TRBJ2-2, is GAGVSQSPSNKVTEKGKDVELRCDPISGHTALYWYRQSLGQGLEFLIYFQGNSAPDKSGLPSDRFSAERTGGSVSTLTIQRTQQEDSAVYLCASSLVGAHTGELFFGEGSRLTVL.

The chain employs TRBV28 and TRBJ2-7; 7 bases match TRBD2. This CDR3 region has 14 residues. Unmatched junction bases numbered 4, after V lost 5 bases and J lost 0 bases. The germline V gene has CDR1 MDHEN and CDR2 SYDVKM. The CDR3 loop reads CASSNGGSSYEQYF. CDR3 sequence (DNA): TGTGCCAGCAGTAACGGCGGGAGCTCCTACGAGCAGTACTTC.

The table lists this clone with a count of one. The chain couples TRBV7-2 to TRBJ1-1, with a weak D call TRBD1 (6 bases). The V and J ends lost 3 bases and 1 base respectively, with 12 bases between them. This CDR3 has 15 amino acids. Germline CDR1 SGHTA, CDR2 FQGNSA. The CDR3 nucleotides read TGTGCCAGCAGCTTCCCGGACAGACCGAACACTGAAGCTTTCTTT. Translated: CASSFPDRPNTEAFF.

The chain combines TRBV7-2 with TRBJ2-1; 10 bases agree with TRBD2. J was trimmed by 14 bases and V by 0 bases; bases with no gene match: 7. The CDR3 contains 14 residues. Germline V lookup: CDR1 SGHTA, CDR2 FQGNSA. The CDR3 sequence: CASSLASGRAGEFF. The CDR3 DNA follows: TGTGCCAGCAGCTTAGCCAGCGGGAGGGCCGGTGAGTTCTTC.

The rearrangement uses TRBV29-1 and TRBJ2-2, with 9 bases matching TRBD2. Germline loops: CDR1 SQVTM, CDR2 ANQGSEA. Trimming removed 7 bases from V and 0 bases from J; junction bases left unmatched: 3. CDR3 length: 14 residues. CDR3 DNA: TGCAGCGGACGGACTAGCGCGAACACCGGGGAGCTGTTTTTT. Translated, it gives CSGRTSANTGELFF.

The CDR3 is CASSPIRTDTQYF. For the CDR3, the DNA is TGCGCCAGCAGCCCCATACGGACAGATACGCAGTATTTT. The gene calls are TRBV5-1 and TRBJ2-3, with D unresolved. The V gene's germline CDR1 is SGHRS and CDR2 YFSETQ. This CDR3 has 13 residues. The V gene lost 4 bases and the J gene lost 3 bases, with 9 bases spanning the gap.

The rearrangement joins TRBV25-1 to TRBJ2-5; D is perhaps TRBD1 (6 bases). Trimming removed 3 bases from V and 3 bases from J, with 17 bases in between. Per germline, CDR1 MGHDK and CDR2 SYGVNS. The CDR3 is made up of 16 amino acids. CDR3 bases: TGTGCCAGCAGTGAGAGTATAGTTGGGACAAAAGAGACCCAGTACTTC. Protein: CASSESIVGTKETQYF.

The V call is TRBV30, the J call TRBJ1-3; D ambiguous. V gave up 3 bases and J gave up 0 bases, with 12 bases separating them. The CDR3 is made up of 15 amino acids. The germline gives CDR1 GTSNPN, CDR2 SVGIG (reference sequence). DNA of the CDR3: TGTGCCTGGAGAGGAGGCGATGCCTCTGGAAACACCATATATTTT. It yields the protein CAWRGGDASGNTIYF. Full variable domain (rest looked up from reference TRBV30 and TRBJ1-3): SQTIHQWPATLVQPVGSPLSLECTVEGTSNPNLYWYRQAAGRGLQLLFYSVGIGQISSEVPQNLSASRPQDRQFILSSKKLLLSDSGFYLCAWRGGDASGNTIYFGEGSWLTVV.

This chain links TRBV4-2 with TRBJ2-7, with 8 bases that match TRBD2. The germline V gene has CDR1 LGHNA and CDR2 YNFKEQ. V shed 2 bases and J 1 base; nucleotides not matched to a gene: 7. This CDR3 is built from 16 residues. DNA for the CDR3: TGTGCCAGCAGCCAATCCGGGGGGGGCTTTTCCTACGAGCAGTACTTC. It codes for CASSQSGGGFSYEQYF.

V usage is TRBV29-1 and J usage is TRBJ2-7; no definite D call. Per germline, CDR1 SQVTM and CDR2 ANQGSEA. V was pared by 2 bases and J by 6 bases, with 8 bases between. CDR3 length: 11 residues. CDR3 DNA sequence: TGCAGCGTTGAATCCGTGGCCGAGCAGTACTTC. This gives the protein CSVESVAEQYF.

Note on this clone: The same CDR3 is also encoded by other DNA sequences in this sample. DNA for the CDR3: TGTGCCAGCTCACCCTCGGGCAAAGAGACCCAGTACTTC. Its protein is CASSPSGKETQYF. The gene calls are TRBV18 and TRBJ2-5; D unclear. Germline values: CDR1 KGHSH, CDR2 LQKENI. The CDR3 length is 13 residues. The ends were cut back, 3 bases at V and 3 bases at J, with 8 bases in the middle.

V is TRBV7-9 and J is TRBJ1-6, with D maybe TRBD1 (6 bases). Germline CDR1 and CDR2: SEHNR and FQNEAQ (reference sequence). This CDR3 is 16 amino acids long. Trimming pared 5 bases from V and 9 bases from J, leaving 20 bases between. CDR3 amino acids: CASSPPVAQGLSPLHF. CDR3 nucleotide sequence: TGTGCCAGCAGCCCGCCCGTGGCACAGGGTCTTTCACCCCTCCACTTT.

The rearrangement joins TRBV30 to TRBJ1-6; no clear D gene. This CDR3 is built from 15 residues. Germline-derived CDR1 and CDR2 are GTSNPN and SVGIG (reference sequence). Trimming took 3 bases from V and 7 from J, leaving 16 bases between them. Here the CDR3 DNA reads TGTGCCTGGAGCCCCCTGGACCCGGGAAATTCACCCCTCCACTTT. Translating it yields CAWSPLDPGNSPLHF.

J is TRBJ1-4 and V is TRBV2; D uncertain. Trimming stripped 4 bases from V and 0 bases from J, with 9 bases between. The V gene's germline CDR1 is SNHLY and CDR2 FYNNEI. CDR3 length: 15 amino acids. The CDR3 nucleotides are TGTGCCAGCAGTGCCTTGACCGCAACTAATGAAAAACTGTTTTTT. Protein sequence: CASSALTATNEKLFF. Full variable domain (remainder filled in from reference TRBV2 and TRBJ1-4): EPEVTQTPSHQVTQMGQEVILRCVPISNHLYFYWYRQILGQKVEFLVSFYNNEISEKSEIFDDQFSVERPDGSNFTLKIRSTKLEDSAMYFCASSALTATNEKLFFGSGTQLSVL.

This clone has a single count. This chain uses TRBV9 with TRBJ2-1; 9 bases are shared with TRBD1. V was clipped by 0 bases and J by 6 bases; unmatched bases: 7. The CDR3 spans 16 residues. Germline V gene lookup returns CDR1 SGDLS and CDR2 YYNGEE. The CDR3 loop reads CASSVASGQGFNEQFF. The CDR3 DNA reads as TGTGCCAGCAGCGTAGCCTCGGGACAGGGTTTCAATGAGCAGTTCTTC.

The CDR3 sequence: CASSLGPRGLFF. In DNA form, the CDR3 reads TGTGCCAGCAGTCTAGGACCACGGGGACTGTTTTTT. The V and J genes are TRBV2 and TRBJ1-4; D remains unclear. The V end lost 5 bases, the J end lost 13 bases, and 14 bases lay between the germline ends. CDR1 is SNHLY, CDR2 FYNNEI, per germline. The CDR3 is 12 residues long.

On this clone itself: This sample includes further DNA sequences coding for the same CDR3. The chain joins TRBV2 to TRBJ2-7; unclear D gene. CDR3 length: 11 residues. From germline, CDR1 is SNHLY and CDR2 FYNNEI. V dropped 4 bases and J dropped 2 bases, with 3 bases sitting between them. The CDR3 DNA reads TGTGCCAGCAGTGGGCCCTACGAGCAGTACTTC. Protein: CASSGPYEQYF.

The V gene is TRBV2, the J gene TRBJ2-1, with 9 bases identical to TRBD2. Trimming cost V 4 bases and J 3 bases; bases outside gene matches: 1. The CDR3 extends over 14 amino acids. Germline V gene lookup returns CDR1 SNHLY and CDR2 FYNNEI. CDR3 bases: TGTGCCAGCAGTGGGACTAGCGACTACAATGAGCAGTTCTTC. Translation gives CASSGTSDYNEQFF.

V usage is TRBV6-1 and J usage is TRBJ2-7; D is unclear. V was cut by 8 bases and J by 2 bases, with 19 bases left in between. CDR3 length: 15 residues. Germline-derived CDR1 and CDR2 are MNHNS and SASEGT. The CDR3 DNA reads as TGTGCCAGCGGCGCCCTAATTATGAGCGCCTACGAGCAGTACTTC. It encodes CASGALIMSAYEQYF.

V gene TRBV5-1 combines with J gene TRBJ1-4, with D possibly matching TRBD1 (5 bases). Looked up from germline, CDR1 is SGHRS and CDR2 is YFSETQ. Trimming cost V 0 bases and J 5 bases, with 17 bases left between them. The CDR3 spans 17 residues. As DNA, the CDR3 is TGCGCCAGCAGCTTGGAAGGAACGAGGGGAAGAAATGAAAAACTGTTTTTT. This gives the protein CASSLEGTRGRNEKLFF.